Listed below are T cell receptor beta chains from one sample, sequenced in a study of OX40 agonist ivuxolimab in advanced cancers. Libraries were prepared by immunoSEQ multiplex PCR; TCRdb keeps only in-frame clonotypes and omits some of them. The repertoire holds fewer than 95,000 clones, with 91% as singletons. The material sequenced was CD4+ or CD8+ T cells sorted from blood, taken in a trial of the OX40 agonist ivuxolimab. These receptor sequences come from an adult with an advanced solid tumor such as melanoma, head and neck, liver or kidney cancer. CDR3s leave out the opening cysteine and the closing phenylalanine or tryptophan. The order of the fields is V gene, J gene, D gene, CDR3 protein. A D gene is named only where the DNA matches it firmly.

v_call: TRBV11-3; j_call: TRBJ2-3; d_call: TRBD2; cdr3_aa: ASSLAGTSRGPGNTQY
v_call: TRBV7-3; j_call: TRBJ1-1; d_call: -; cdr3_aa: ASSLMQNTEAF
v_call: TRBV5-1; j_call: TRBJ1-1; d_call: -; cdr3_aa: ASSFAAAGDTEAF
v_call: TRBV5-4; j_call: TRBJ2-2; d_call: -; cdr3_aa: ASTNGVLGAGELF
v_call: TRBV7-2; j_call: TRBJ2-3; d_call: -; cdr3_aa: ASSFGGTGGTDTQY
v_call: TRBV2; j_call: TRBJ1-1; d_call: -; cdr3_aa: ASTRGGTGTEAF
v_call: TRBV7-2; j_call: TRBJ2-5; d_call: -; cdr3_aa: ASSLNPGLRETQY
v_call: TRBV19; j_call: TRBJ1-5; d_call: TRBD1; cdr3_aa: ASSQAGQGGVQPQH
v_call: TRBV2; j_call: TRBJ2-7; d_call: TRBD1; cdr3_aa: ASRVTGVAYEQY
v_call: TRBV6-1; j_call: TRBJ1-4; d_call: -; cdr3_aa: ATARDEKLF
v_call: TRBV5-1; j_call: TRBJ2-1; d_call: -; cdr3_aa: ASSLSPTNEQF
v_call: TRBV5-3; j_call: TRBJ1-3; d_call: -; cdr3_aa: ARSLGTPREGGNTIY
v_call: TRBV6-5; j_call: TRBJ2-5; d_call: -; cdr3_aa: ASRKKGLETQY
v_call: TRBV6-5; j_call: TRBJ1-3; d_call: TRBD1; cdr3_aa: ASSYSARGRNTIY
v_call: TRBV30; j_call: TRBJ2-1; d_call: TRBD2; cdr3_aa: AWSDETSDEQF
v_call: TRBV29-1; j_call: TRBJ2-3; d_call: -; cdr3_aa: SVTGGLSTDTQY
v_call: TRBV5-5; j_call: TRBJ2-3; d_call: TRBD2; cdr3_aa: ASSRAPGLAGGYDTQY
v_call: TRBV4-1; j_call: TRBJ2-7; d_call: TRBD1; cdr3_aa: ASSQSGQGTYEQY
v_call: TRBV18; j_call: TRBJ2-4; d_call: -; cdr3_aa: ASSPPGRLAKNIQY
v_call: TRBV5-1; j_call: TRBJ2-5; d_call: TRBD1; cdr3_aa: ASSLGTGRETQY
v_call: TRBV7-8; j_call: TRBJ1-1; d_call: TRBD1; cdr3_aa: ASSQRGLSEAF
v_call: TRBV18; j_call: TRBJ2-1; d_call: -; cdr3_aa: ASSPSPGPGEQF
v_call: TRBV7-9; j_call: TRBJ1-2; d_call: -; cdr3_aa: ASSLVAAGKRSGGYT
v_call: TRBV10-3; j_call: TRBJ1-2; d_call: TRBD1; cdr3_aa: AIAGTVNYGYT
v_call: TRBV27; j_call: TRBJ2-7; d_call: TRBD2; cdr3_aa: ASSPSGVFSGRTY
v_call: TRBV30; j_call: TRBJ1-4; d_call: -; cdr3_aa: AWTGRKATNEKLF
v_call: TRBV18; j_call: TRBJ2-7; d_call: TRBD2; cdr3_aa: ASSPDLAGGPEEQY
v_call: TRBV11-3; j_call: TRBJ2-3; d_call: -; cdr3_aa: ASSSDRQSTDTQY
v_call: TRBV6-5; j_call: TRBJ1-2; d_call: -; cdr3_aa: ASSRHRQYGYT
v_call: TRBV4-3; j_call: TRBJ1-3; d_call: -; cdr3_aa: ASSQDGAGFGNTIY
v_call: TRBV5-4; j_call: TRBJ1-2; d_call: -; cdr3_aa: ASSLEVGRNYGYT
v_call: TRBV29-1; j_call: TRBJ2-7; d_call: TRBD2; cdr3_aa: SVRLAHEQY
v_call: TRBV18; j_call: TRBJ2-2; d_call: -; cdr3_aa: ASSERGTRPGELF
v_call: TRBV9; j_call: TRBJ2-1; d_call: TRBD2; cdr3_aa: ASSVGGLAGARNNEQF
v_call: TRBV21-1; j_call: TRBJ2-3; d_call: -; cdr3_aa: ASSTPPGLDTDTQY
v_call: TRBV30; j_call: TRBJ1-5; d_call: -; cdr3_aa: AWSPGYQPQH
v_call: TRBV5-6; j_call: TRBJ2-1; d_call: -; cdr3_aa: ASSFSSSYNEQF
v_call: TRBV7-9; j_call: TRBJ1-3; d_call: -; cdr3_aa: ASSLYWAGGSGNTIY
v_call: TRBV7-2; j_call: TRBJ1-2; d_call: TRBD1; cdr3_aa: ASSSDRTGPNYGYT
v_call: TRBV19; j_call: TRBJ2-6; d_call: -; cdr3_aa: ASTAQGGKRGVLT